A selection of T cell receptor beta chains follows, all from one sample in a study of T-cell reconstitution after alpha-beta-depleted transplantation in children. TCRdb re-derived calls from the PCR reads in MiXCR, one entry per CDR3 protein. The sample yields approximately 500,000 distinct CDR3 sequences, over 9.5% seen once. This sample comprised PBMCs, obtained before TCRalphabeta/CD19-depleted stem cell transplant. The receptors were sampled from a child aged 2-15 years with inherited bone marrow failure, due to receive a stem cell transplant. Both conserved end residues are part of each CDR3. Rows may omit the clone size; those that give it use once, few, many or a size class.

TRBJ2-5,many,TRBV12-3/TRBV12-4,CASSQTSGSLETQYF
TRBJ2-7,few,TRBV6-5,CASSYGSYAYEQYF
TRBJ2-7,NA,TRBV20-1,CSARAGLPYEQHF
TRBJ1-5,NA,TRBV12-3/TRBV12-4,CASSPGGDHQPQHF
TRBJ2-1,many,TRBV6-2/TRBV6-3,CASSVSGSVYNEQFF
TRBJ2-6,NA,TRBV24-1,CATASGANVLTF
TRBJ1-5,many,TRBV12-3/TRBV12-4,CASSFAGQPQHF
TRBJ2-7,NA,TRBV7-2,CASSLGGGTRGREQYF
TRBJ1-1,many,TRBV5-5,CASSIRDSRNTEAFF
TRBJ2-3,many,TRBV4-2,CASSQQSGDTQYF
TRBJ2-4,NA,TRBV24-1,CATSDNRGQAKNIQYF
TRBJ2-2,many,TRBV6-1,CASSEQGHTGELFF
TRBJ2-7,many,TRBV5-1,CASSLDSQSEQYF
TRBJ2-7,many,TRBV30,CAWAREAYEQYF
TRBJ2-2,many,TRBV5-1,CASSLAKGETGELFF
TRBJ2-3,many,TRBV7-2,CASSSGTRGDTQYF
TRBJ2-2,NA,TRBV7-9,CASRTSTSTGELFF
TRBJ2-3,many,TRBV4-3,CASSHEKRRHPSTDTQYF
TRBJ2-1,many,TRBV29-1,CSVRGGQGVNEQFF